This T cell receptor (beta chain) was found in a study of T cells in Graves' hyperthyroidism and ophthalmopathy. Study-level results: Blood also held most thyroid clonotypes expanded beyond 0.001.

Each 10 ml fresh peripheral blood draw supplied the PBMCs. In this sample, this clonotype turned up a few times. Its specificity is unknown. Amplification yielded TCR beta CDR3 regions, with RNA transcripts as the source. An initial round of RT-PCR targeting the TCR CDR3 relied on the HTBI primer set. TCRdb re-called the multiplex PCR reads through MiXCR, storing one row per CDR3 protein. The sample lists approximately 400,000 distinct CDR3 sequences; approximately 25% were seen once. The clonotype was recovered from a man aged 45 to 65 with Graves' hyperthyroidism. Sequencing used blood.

The CDR3 protein is CASSLVGGPSDTQYF. The CDR3 nucleotides are TGTGCCAGCAGTTTAGTGGGAGGGCCGTCAGATACGCAGTATTTT. The V call is TRBV27, the J call TRBJ2-3, with 7 bases identical to TRBD2. CDR3 length equals 15 residues. CDR1 MNHEY and CDR2 SMNVEV come from the germline V gene (reference sequence). Trimming took 2 bases from V and 4 from J; bases not matched to a gene: 6.